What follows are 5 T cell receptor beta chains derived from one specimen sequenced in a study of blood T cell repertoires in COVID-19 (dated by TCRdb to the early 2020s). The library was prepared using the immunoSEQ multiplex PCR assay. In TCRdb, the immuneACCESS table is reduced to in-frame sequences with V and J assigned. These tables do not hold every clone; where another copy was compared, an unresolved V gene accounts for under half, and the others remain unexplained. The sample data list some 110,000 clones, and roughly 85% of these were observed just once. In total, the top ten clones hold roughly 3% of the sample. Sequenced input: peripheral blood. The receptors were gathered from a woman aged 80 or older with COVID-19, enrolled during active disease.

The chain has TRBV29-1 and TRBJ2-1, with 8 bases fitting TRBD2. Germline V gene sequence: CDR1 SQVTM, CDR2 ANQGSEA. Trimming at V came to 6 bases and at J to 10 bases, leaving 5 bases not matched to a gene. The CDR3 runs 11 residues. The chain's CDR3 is CSVLAGREQFF. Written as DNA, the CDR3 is TGCAGCGTCTTAGCGGGAAGAGAGCAGTTCTTC.

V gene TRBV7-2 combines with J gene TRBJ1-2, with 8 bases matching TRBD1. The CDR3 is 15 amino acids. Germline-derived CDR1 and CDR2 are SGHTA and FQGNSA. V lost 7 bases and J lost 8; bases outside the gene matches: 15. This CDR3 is CASTPGTGPSSGYTF. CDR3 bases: TGTGCCAGCACCCCCGGGACAGGCCCTTCCTCCGGCTACACCTTC.

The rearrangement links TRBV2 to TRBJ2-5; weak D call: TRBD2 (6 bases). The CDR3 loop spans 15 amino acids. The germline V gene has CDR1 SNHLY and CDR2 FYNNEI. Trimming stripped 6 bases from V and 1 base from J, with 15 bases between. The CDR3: CASRGGSDLQETQYF. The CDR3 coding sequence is TGTGCCAGCAGGGGGGGTAGCGACCTCCAAGAGACCCAGTACTTC. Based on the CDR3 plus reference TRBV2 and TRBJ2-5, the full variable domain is EPEVTQTPSHQVTQMGQEVILRCVPISNHLYFYWYRQILGQKVEFLVSFYNNEISEKSEIFDDQFSVERPDGSNFTLKIRSTKLEDSAMYFCASRGGSDLQETQYFGPGTRLLVL.

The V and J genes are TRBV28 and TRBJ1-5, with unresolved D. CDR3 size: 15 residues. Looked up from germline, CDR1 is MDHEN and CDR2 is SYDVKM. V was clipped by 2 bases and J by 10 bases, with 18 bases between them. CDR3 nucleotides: TGTGCCAGCAGTTTACGGGGTCACGGACTGATTCCCCAGCATTTT. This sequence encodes CASSLRGHGLIPQHF.

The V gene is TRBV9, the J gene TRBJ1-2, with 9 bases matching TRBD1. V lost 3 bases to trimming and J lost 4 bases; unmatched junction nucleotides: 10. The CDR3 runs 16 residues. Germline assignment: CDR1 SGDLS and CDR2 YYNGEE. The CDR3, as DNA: TGTGCCAGCAGCGCGGGGGGGGACAGGGTAGGCTATGGCTACACCTTC. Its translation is CASSAGGDRVGYGYTF.